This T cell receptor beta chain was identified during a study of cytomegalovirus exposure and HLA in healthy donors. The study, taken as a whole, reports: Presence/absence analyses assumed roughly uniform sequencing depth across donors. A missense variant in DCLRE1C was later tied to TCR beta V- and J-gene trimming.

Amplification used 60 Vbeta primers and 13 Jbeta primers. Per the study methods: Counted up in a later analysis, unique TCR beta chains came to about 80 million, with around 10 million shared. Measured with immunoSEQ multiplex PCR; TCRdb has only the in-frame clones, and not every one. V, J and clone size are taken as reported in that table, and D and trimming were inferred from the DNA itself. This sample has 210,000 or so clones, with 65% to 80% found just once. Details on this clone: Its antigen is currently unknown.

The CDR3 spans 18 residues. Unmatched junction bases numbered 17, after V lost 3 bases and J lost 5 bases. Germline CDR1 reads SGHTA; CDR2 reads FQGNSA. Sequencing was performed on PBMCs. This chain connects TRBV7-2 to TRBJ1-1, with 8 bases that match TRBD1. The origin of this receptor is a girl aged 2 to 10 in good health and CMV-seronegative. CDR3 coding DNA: TGTGCCAGCAGCTTCCCCAGGACCCGACAGGGGAAAAGGACTGAAGCTTTCTTT. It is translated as CASSFPRTRQGKRTEAFF.